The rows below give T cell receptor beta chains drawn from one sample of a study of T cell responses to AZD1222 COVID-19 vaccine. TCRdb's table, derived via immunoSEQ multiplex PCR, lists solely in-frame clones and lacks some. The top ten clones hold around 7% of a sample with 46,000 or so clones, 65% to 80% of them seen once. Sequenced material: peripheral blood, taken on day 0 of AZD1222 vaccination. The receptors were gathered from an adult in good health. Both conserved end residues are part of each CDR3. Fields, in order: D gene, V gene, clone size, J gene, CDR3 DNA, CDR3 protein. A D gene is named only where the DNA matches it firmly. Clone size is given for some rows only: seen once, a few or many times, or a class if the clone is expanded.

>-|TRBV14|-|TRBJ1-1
TGTGCCAGCAGATTTACGCAGGGTGAGGCTTTCTTT
CASRFTQGEAFF
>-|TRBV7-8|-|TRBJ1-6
TGTGCCAGCAGCTTAGGGGCAGGCACTTCACCCCTCCACTTT
CASSLGAGTSPLHF
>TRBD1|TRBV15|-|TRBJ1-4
TGTGCCACCAGCAGAGATTTTGACAGGGTACGTTTTTTT
CATSRDFDRVRFF
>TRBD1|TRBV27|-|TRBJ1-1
TGTGCCAGCAGTTTGCACACAGGGGGCATGAACACTGAAGCTTTCTTT
CASSLHTGGMNTEAFF
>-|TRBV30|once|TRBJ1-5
TGTGCCTGGGCCCCGCAGGAGAATCAGCCCCAGCATTTT
CAWAPQENQPQHF
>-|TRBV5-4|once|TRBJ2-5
TGTGCCAGCAGCTTGGACCAGGGACAAGAGACCCAGTACTTC
CASSLDQGQETQYF
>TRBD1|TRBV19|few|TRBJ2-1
TGTGCCTCTAGCTCCGGGCCAGGGGGTACAAATGAGCAGTTCTTC
CASSSGPGGTNEQFF
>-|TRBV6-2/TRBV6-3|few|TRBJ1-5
TGTGCCAGCAGTTACGACGACAGTTATCAGCCCCAGCATTTT
CASSYDDSYQPQHF
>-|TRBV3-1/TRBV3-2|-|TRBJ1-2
TGTGCCAGCAGCCAAGATGCGGGGGCAAGGGTCTATGGCTACACCTTC
CASSQDAGARVYGYTF
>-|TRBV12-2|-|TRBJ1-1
TGTGCAAGTCGCTTAGAGGCAGCGAACACTGAAGCTTTCTTT
CASRLEAANTEAFF
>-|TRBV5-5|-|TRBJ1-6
TGTGCCAGCAGCTATGGACAAGGTTTTAATTCACCCCTCCACTTT
CASSYGQGFNSPLHF
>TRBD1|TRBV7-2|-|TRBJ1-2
TGTGCCAGCAGCTTGAGCGCGAGACAGGGGAGGAACTATGGCTACACCTTC
CASSLSARQGRNYGYTF
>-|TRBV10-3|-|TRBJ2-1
TGTGCCACCAGGGACAATTACAATGAGCAGTTCTTC
CATRDNYNEQFF
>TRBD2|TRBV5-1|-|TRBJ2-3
TGCGCCAGCAGAACCGGGACTAGCGGTACACAGGGGACGCAGTATTTT
CASRTGTSGTQGTQYF
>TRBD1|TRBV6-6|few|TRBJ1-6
TGTGCCAGCAGGGGACAGGGAGGTTCACCCCTCCACTTT
CASRGQGGSPLHF
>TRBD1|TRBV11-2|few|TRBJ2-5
TGTGCCAGCAGCGCAGGTTCCGGGACAGGGGTCGGAGAGACCCAGTACTTC
CASSAGSGTGVGETQYF
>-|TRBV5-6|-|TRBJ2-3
TGTGCCAGCAGCTTGCGCTCTGGCACAGATACGCAGTATTTT
CASSLRSGTDTQYF
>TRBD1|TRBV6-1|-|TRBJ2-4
TGTGCCAGCAGTGATCCGGGTTACGACAGGGTAGCCAAAAACATTCAGTACTTC
CASSDPGYDRVAKNIQYF
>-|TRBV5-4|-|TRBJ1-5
TGTGCCAGCCGCTCGGGGCCCCAGCATTTT
CASRSGPQHF
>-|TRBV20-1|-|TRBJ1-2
TGCAATGCGTTTGACGGCTACACCTTC
CNAFDGYTF
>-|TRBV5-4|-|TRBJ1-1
TGTGCCAGCAGGACGGGGGGCAAAGACACTGAAGCTTTCTTT
CASRTGGKDTEAFF
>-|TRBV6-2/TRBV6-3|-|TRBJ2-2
TGTGCCAGCAGTCTACAAGGACAGCTGAACACCGGGGAGCTGTTTTTT
CASSLQGQLNTGELFF
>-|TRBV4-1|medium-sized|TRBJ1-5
TGCGCCAGCAGCCAAGATCTACAGTCCAATCAGCCCCAGCATTTT
CASSQDLQSNQPQHF
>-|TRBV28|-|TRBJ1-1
TGTGCCAGCAGTCCCCGTTGGGAGTCTCTAACAGCTTTCTTT
CASSPRWESLTAFF
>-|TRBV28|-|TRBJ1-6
TGTGCCAGCAGACTACAGGGTAAAATCTATAATTCACCCCTCCACTTT
CASRLQGKIYNSPLHF
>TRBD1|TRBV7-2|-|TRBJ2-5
TGTGCCAGCAGCTTAACAGGGGGAGAGACCCAGTACTTC
CASSLTGGETQYF
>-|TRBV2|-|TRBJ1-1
TGTGCCAGCACCGGACGGGGCCGAGGGAACACTGAAGCTTTCTTT
CASTGRGRGNTEAFF
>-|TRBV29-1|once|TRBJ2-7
TGCAGCGTCGTCCTGATCTACGAGCAGTACTTC
CSVVLIYEQYF
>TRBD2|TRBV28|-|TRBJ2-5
TGTGCCAGCAGTTCGCCGGGACTAGCGGGACCAAAAGAGACCCAGTACTTC
CASSSPGLAGPKETQYF
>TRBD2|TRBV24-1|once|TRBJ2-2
TGTGCCACCAGTGAGGGAGGGCCGAACACCGGGGAGCTGTTTTTT
CATSEGGPNTGELFF
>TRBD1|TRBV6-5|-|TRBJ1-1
TGTGCCACGTGGACAGGGGGGAACACTGAAGCTTTCTTT
CATWTGGNTEAFF
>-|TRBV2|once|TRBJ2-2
TGTGCCAGCAGTGTATGGAGGGGGCCGAACACCGGGGAGCTGTTTTTT
CASSVWRGPNTGELFF
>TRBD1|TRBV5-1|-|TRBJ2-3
TGCGCCAGCAGCTTGATGCAGGGGGCAGATACGCAGTATTTT
CASSLMQGADTQYF
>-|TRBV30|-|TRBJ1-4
TGTGCCTGGACTCCAGGGGTGGATGAAAAACTGTTTTTT
CAWTPGVDEKLFF
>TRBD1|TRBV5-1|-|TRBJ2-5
TGCGCCAGCAGCTTGAGTGGGACAGGGTTGAGGGAGACCCAGTACTTC
CASSLSGTGLRETQYF
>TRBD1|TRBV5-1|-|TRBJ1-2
TGCGCCAGCAGCCCCGTGGCAGGGGGGTCTAACTATGGCTACACCTTC
CASSPVAGGSNYGYTF
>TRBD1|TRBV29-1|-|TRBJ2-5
TGCAGCGCGGGACAGTACCAAGAGACCCAGTACTTC
CSAGQYQETQYF
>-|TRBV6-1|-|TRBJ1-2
TGTGCCAGCAGTGAAGACTGGAGCGGGCTGGGAGCCTATGGCTACACCTTC
CASSEDWSGLGAYGYTF
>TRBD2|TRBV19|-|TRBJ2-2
TGTGCCAGTAGTCCCAGCGGGGGGAACACCGGGGAGCTGTTTTTT
CASSPSGGNTGELFF
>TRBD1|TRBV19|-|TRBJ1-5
TGTGCCAGCTCCGGGACAGGGAATCAGCCCCAGCATTTT
CASSGTGNQPQHF
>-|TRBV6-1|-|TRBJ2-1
TGTGCCAGCAGTGAAGCTCCTTATGCGGGGACAAAAGGAAATGAGCAGTTCTTC
CASSEAPYAGTKGNEQFF
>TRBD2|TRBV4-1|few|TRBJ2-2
TGCGCCAGCAGCCAAGGCGGTAGCGGGGGGGCTCAAACCGGGGAGCTGTTTTTT
CASSQGGSGGAQTGELFF
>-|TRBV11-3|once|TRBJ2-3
TGTGCCAGCAGTTTCGGAGATACGCAGTATTTT
CASSFGDTQYF
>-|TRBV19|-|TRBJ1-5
TGTGCCAGTAGTATAATAAGCGACATTGGGCGAGGTCAGCCCCAGCATTTT
CASSIISDIGRGQPQHF
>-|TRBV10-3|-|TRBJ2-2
TGTGCCATCAGTGAGTCTGATCCCGCATACACCGGGGAGCTGTTTTTT
CAISESDPAYTGELFF
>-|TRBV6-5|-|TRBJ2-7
TGTGCCAGCAGTTACTCGAAGGCAGGGGCTACCTACGAGCAGTACTTC
CASSYSKAGATYEQYF
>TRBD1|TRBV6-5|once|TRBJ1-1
TGTGCCAGCAGCCTCTGGACAGGGGGAGGATCTGAAGCTTTCTTT
CASSLWTGGGSEAFF
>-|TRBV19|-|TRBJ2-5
TGTGCCAGCAGCGGGACAATTAGAGGAGAGACCCAGTACTTC
CASSGTIRGETQYF
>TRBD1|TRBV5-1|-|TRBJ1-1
TGCGCCAGCAGCCTATTGGGACAGGGAAACACTGAAGCTTTCTTT
CASSLLGQGNTEAFF
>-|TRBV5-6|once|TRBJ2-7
TGTGCCAGCAGCTTGTTTAGCTTCGAGGCCTACGAGCAGTACTTC
CASSLFSFEAYEQYF
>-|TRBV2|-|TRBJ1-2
TGTGCCAGCAGTGCGGGGAATAACTATGGCTACACCTTC
CASSAGNNYGYTF
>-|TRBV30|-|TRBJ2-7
TGTGCCTGGAGTGTACGACCCCTGACGGCTTCCTACGAGCAGTACTTC
CAWSVRPLTASYEQYF